This record covers a single T cell receptor beta chain. Trimming cost V 7 bases and J 13 bases, with 17 bases left between them. The V gene's germline CDR1 is MNHEY and CDR2 SVGAGI. The CDR3 runs to 11 residues. The data belong to a study of technical replicates of blood from a handful of donors. The method was immunoSEQ multiplex PCR; TCRdb's version includes in-frame clones alone and lacks a portion of them. Seen here are over 70,000 clones, more than 85% observed once, and the top ten hold around 0.3%. Sample: T cells isolated from PBMCs. The rearrangement links TRBV6-5 to TRBJ2-7, with D perhaps matching TRBD1 (5 bases). The clonotype originates from a human donor in good health. DNA for the CDR3: TGTGCCAGCAACCAGGGTGGGCGGTATTACTTC. Its protein product is CASNQGGRYYF.